Listed below are T cell receptor beta chains from one sample, sequenced in a study of blood T cell repertoires in COVID-19. This table comes from immunoSEQ multiplex PCR, and its TCRdb copy is limited to in-frame clones, with some not included. The repertoire holds about 250,000 clones, with 83% as singletons. The sequenced sample was PBMCs or T cells enriched from blood (not recorded which). The receptors were gathered from a woman in her 40s who had been exposed to COVID-19. Both conserved end residues are part of each CDR3. The order of the fields is V gene, D gene, J gene, clone size, CDR3 protein, CDR3 DNA. The D gene is left open where the match is weak. Size tells how often a clone was seen (once, few, many) or the class of an expanded clone, and some rows leave it out.

V gene: TRBV28; D gene: TRBD1; J gene: TRBJ1-3; clone size: .; CDR3 protein: CASSRQGVVGTIYF; CDR3 DNA: TGTGCCAGCAGCCGACAGGGGGTTGTAGGGACCATATATTTT
V gene: TRBV5-1; D gene: .; J gene: TRBJ1-4; clone size: .; CDR3 protein: CASSPTQGTTNEKLFF; CDR3 DNA: TGCGCCAGCAGCCCAACTCAGGGCACGACGAATGAAAAACTGTTTTTT
V gene: TRBV5-1; D gene: .; J gene: TRBJ2-7; clone size: few; CDR3 protein: CASSLDTVRSYEQYF; CDR3 DNA: TGCGCCAGCAGCTTGGATACAGTACGCTCCTACGAGCAGTACTTC
V gene: TRBV27; D gene: .; J gene: TRBJ2-3; clone size: .; CDR3 protein: CASSRTQGAGGADTQYF; CDR3 DNA: TGTGCCAGCAGTAGGACTCAGGGGGCGGGGGGGGCAGATACGCAGTATTTT
V gene: TRBV5-1; D gene: .; J gene: TRBJ2-7; clone size: .; CDR3 protein: CASSFERGYEQYF; CDR3 DNA: TGCGCCAGCAGCTTCGAACGGGGGTACGAGCAGTACTTC
V gene: TRBV7-9; D gene: TRBD1; J gene: TRBJ1-3; clone size: .; CDR3 protein: CAITEGANSGNTIYF; CDR3 DNA: TGTGCCATCACGGAGGGGGCGAACTCTGGAAACACCATATATTTT
V gene: TRBV24-1; D gene: .; J gene: TRBJ2-1; clone size: .; CDR3 protein: CATSESKGNYNEQFF; CDR3 DNA: TGTGCCACCAGTGAGTCCAAGGGGAATTACAATGAGCAGTTCTTC
V gene: TRBV19; D gene: .; J gene: TRBJ1-1; clone size: .; CDR3 protein: CASSRGKTEAFF; CDR3 DNA: TGTGCCAGTTCACGAGGAAAGACTGAAGCTTTCTTT
V gene: TRBV20-1; D gene: TRBD1; J gene: TRBJ1-2; clone size: many; CDR3 protein: CSASSDRANGYTF; CDR3 DNA: TGCAGTGCTAGTTCGGACAGGGCGAATGGCTACACCTTC
V gene: TRBV12-3/TRBV12-4; D gene: .; J gene: TRBJ2-7; clone size: .; CDR3 protein: CASSFQGYYEQYF; CDR3 DNA: TGTGCCAGCAGTTTTCAGGGGTACTACGAGCAGTACTTC
V gene: TRBV6-5; D gene: .; J gene: TRBJ1-5; clone size: .; CDR3 protein: CASSYSAAGNQPQHF; CDR3 DNA: TGTGCCAGCAGTTACTCGGCGGCAGGGAATCAGCCCCAGCATTTT
V gene: TRBV7-3; D gene: TRBD1; J gene: TRBJ1-2; clone size: .; CDR3 protein: CASSLRQGASFFDGYTF; CDR3 DNA: TGTGCCAGCAGCCTCCGACAGGGGGCGAGTTTTTTTGATGGCTACACCTTC
V gene: TRBV3-1/TRBV3-2; D gene: .; J gene: TRBJ2-2; clone size: .; CDR3 protein: CASSQGQAGPRNTGELFF; CDR3 DNA: TGTGCCAGCAGCCAAGGTCAAGCAGGGCCAAGGAACACCGGGGAGCTGTTTTTT
V gene: TRBV2; D gene: .; J gene: TRBJ2-1; clone size: .; CDR3 protein: CASSEVSGPSSYNEQFF; CDR3 DNA: TGTGCCAGCAGTGAGGTCAGCGGGCCAAGCTCCTACAATGAGCAGTTCTTC
V gene: TRBV28; D gene: TRBD1; J gene: TRBJ2-6; clone size: few; CDR3 protein: CASSRDSSGANVLTF; CDR3 DNA: TGTGCCAGCAGTCGGGACAGCTCTGGGGCCAACGTCCTGACTTTC
V gene: TRBV18; D gene: .; J gene: TRBJ1-1; clone size: .; CDR3 protein: CASSPPRGTEAFF; CDR3 DNA: TGTGCCAGCTCACCACCGAGGGGGACTGAAGCTTTCTTT
V gene: TRBV27; D gene: TRBD2; J gene: TRBJ2-3; clone size: .; CDR3 protein: CASMERRGGGTQYF; CDR3 DNA: TGTGCCAGCATGGAGCGGCGGGGGGGAGGTACGCAGTATTTT
V gene: TRBV11-1; D gene: .; J gene: TRBJ1-2; clone size: few; CDR3 protein: CASSQGQTTNYGYTF; CDR3 DNA: TGTGCCAGCAGCCAAGGACAGACGACTAACTATGGCTACACCTTC
V gene: TRBV9; D gene: .; J gene: TRBJ2-5; clone size: .; CDR3 protein: CASSVEGEETQYF; CDR3 DNA: TGTGCCAGCAGCGTAGAGGGAGAAGAGACCCAGTACTTC
V gene: TRBV28; D gene: .; J gene: TRBJ2-7; clone size: .; CDR3 protein: CASSLPGLHYEQYF; CDR3 DNA: TGTGCCAGCAGTCTCCCGGGACTTCACTACGAGCAGTACTTC
V gene: TRBV7-9; D gene: .; J gene: TRBJ1-2; clone size: once; CDR3 protein: CASSSATGRSYGYTF; CDR3 DNA: TGTGCCAGCAGCTCGGCGACAGGCCGCAGCTATGGCTACACCTTC
V gene: TRBV28; D gene: .; J gene: TRBJ2-5; clone size: .; CDR3 protein: CASTRLGNGKETQYF; CDR3 DNA: TGTGCCAGCACACGCCTCGGTAACGGTAAAGAGACCCAGTACTTC
V gene: TRBV27; D gene: TRBD2; J gene: TRBJ2-2; clone size: .; CDR3 protein: CASSLRAGGGTGELFF; CDR3 DNA: TGTGCCAGCAGTTTGCGAGCGGGGGGGGGCACCGGGGAGCTGTTTTTT
V gene: TRBV5-4; D gene: .; J gene: TRBJ2-3; clone size: .; CDR3 protein: CASSFFPGGTDTQYF; CDR3 DNA: TGTGCCAGCAGCTTCTTTCCAGGGGGCACAGATACGCAGTATTTT
V gene: TRBV30; D gene: .; J gene: TRBJ2-7; clone size: .; CDR3 protein: CAWSGALYEQYF; CDR3 DNA: TGTGCCTGGAGTGGGGCCCTCTACGAGCAGTACTTC
V gene: TRBV6-6; D gene: .; J gene: TRBJ2-5; clone size: many; CDR3 protein: CASSYLADQETQYF; CDR3 DNA: TGTGCCAGCAGTTATTTAGCGGATCAAGAGACCCAGTACTTC
V gene: TRBV18; D gene: TRBD1; J gene: TRBJ2-3; clone size: .; CDR3 protein: CASSWGQENTDTQYF; CDR3 DNA: TGTGCCAGCTCCTGGGGACAGGAAAACACAGATACGCAGTATTTT
V gene: TRBV19; D gene: TRBD1; J gene: TRBJ1-5; clone size: once; CDR3 protein: CASRRRGLGNQPQHF; CDR3 DNA: TGTGCCAGTAGACGCAGGGGGCTAGGGAATCAGCCCCAGCATTTT